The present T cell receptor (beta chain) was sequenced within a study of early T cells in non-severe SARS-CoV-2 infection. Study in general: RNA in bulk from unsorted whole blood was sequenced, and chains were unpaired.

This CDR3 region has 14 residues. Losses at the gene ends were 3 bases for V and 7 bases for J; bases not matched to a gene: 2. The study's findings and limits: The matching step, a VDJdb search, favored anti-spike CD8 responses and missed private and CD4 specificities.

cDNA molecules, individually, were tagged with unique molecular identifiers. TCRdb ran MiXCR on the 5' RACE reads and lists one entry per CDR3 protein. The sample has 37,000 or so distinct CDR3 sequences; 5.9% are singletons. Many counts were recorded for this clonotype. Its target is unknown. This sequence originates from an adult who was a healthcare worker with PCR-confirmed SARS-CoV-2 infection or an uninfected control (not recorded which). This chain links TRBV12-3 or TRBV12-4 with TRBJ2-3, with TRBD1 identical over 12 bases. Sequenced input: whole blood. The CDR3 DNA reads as TGTGCCAGCAGTTTCGGGACAGGGGGCCATACGCAGTATTTT. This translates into CASSFGTGGHTQYF.